This TCR beta chain was documented in a study of blood T cell repertoires in COVID-19 (dated by TCRdb to about 2020). About the full investigation: Samples from collaborators originated in the United States, Italy and Spain and spanned both the acute and convalescent phases of COVID-19. The samples were drawn from the first 160 participants of the ongoing ImmuneRACE study and from 1,254 subjects provided by 6 global collaborators. The repertoires were made available in a free public database intended to serve as a resource for research on the immune response to SARS-CoV-2. Where available, HLA class I and class II types were obtained from metadata supplied by the sample provider rather than from assay-based typing. The sample metadata nearly always contained a de-identified subject ID, COVID-19 status, age in years and sex. The dataset comprised deeply sampled blood TCRbeta repertoires from subjects exposed to, actively infected with, or recovered from COVID-19. The material from the prospective study consisted of cDNA or gDNA derived from T cells, B-cell-depleted T cells, or PBMCs.

Participants in the prospective study were enrolled through a virtual design, were aged roughly 18 to 90 years, and lived in roughly 26 United States geographic areas. To assign participants to cohorts, the prospective study relied on clinical history that participants themselves reported in a screening survey and a study questionnaire. Each participant in the prospective study had whole blood, serum and a nasopharyngeal or oropharyngeal swab collected by mobile phlebotomists. Additional blood draws and questionnaires over an approximately two-month period could optionally be provided by prospective study participants. Prospective study blood samples were shipped either frozen or at room temperature before DNA extraction. TCRbeta CDR3 regions were amplified from genomic DNA by means of the immunoSEQ Assay, a bias-controlled multiplex PCR. The original methods were these. The number of nucleated cells in each sample was estimated from the amplification of reference gene primers within the assay. Sequence reads were collapsed and filtered to measure the absolute abundance of every unique TCRbeta CDR3 rearrangement. Productive Simpson clonality was computed per sample as the square root of Simpson's diversity index over productive rearrangements. TCRdb provides this immuneACCESS table in a form limited to in-frame rearrangements. Some clones are lacking; in checked studies, under half of them reflect an unresolved V gene, and why the rest are absent is not known. V, J and clone size derive from that table, while D and trimming were established from the DNA sequence. Recorded for this sample are approximately 140,000 clones; 70% to 90% of them occurred a single time. 3% to 3.5% of the sample comes from the top ten.

Paper-wide results and their limitations: The amount of clinical and demographic metadata varied by source and participant and was provided uncurated.

Note on this clone: Its antigen is currently not known. There are no base qualities to consult, and no much larger clone falls within one base.

The V and J ends are trimmed by 9 bases and 2 bases, leaving 17 bases between them. The cysteine opens and the phenylalanine closes a CDR3 of 14 amino acids. Just CDR3 DNA is preserved here, 42 bases in frame from base 1. CDR1 and CDR2, per the germline V gene, are SGHDT and YYEEEE. The TCR originated in a woman between 50 and 59 years old with acute COVID-19. The chain is encoded by TRBV5-6 joined to TRBJ1-2; the D segment cannot be called with confidence. Sequenced input: PBMCs or T cells enriched from blood (not recorded which). The CDR3 sequence is CATFRWQANYGYTF. The nucleotide sequence is TGTGCCACCTTCAGGTGGCAGGCCAACTATGGCTACACCTTC.